This T cell receptor (beta chain) was captured in a study of CD4+ T cells in melanoma. Study-wide results and caveats: CD8+ T cell, macrophage and B cell function reportedly correlated with neoantigen-specific CD4+ T cells. In melanoma, neoantigen-specific CD4+ T cells reportedly differed in differentiation state.

This CDR3 has 14 amino acids. V gave up 1 base and J gave up 4 bases, with 9 bases separating them. Germline values: CDR1 LGHNA, CDR2 YSLEER. Measured with immunoSEQ multiplex PCR; TCRdb has only the in-frame clones, and not every one. The repertoire includes around 55,000 clones, about 70% of them detected once, and approximately 5% sits in the top ten. As for this clone: Its antigen is unknown.

This sequence originates from a human donor with melanoma. Sequenced: tumor tissue. This chain uses TRBV4-3 with TRBJ2-3, with D unclear. CDR3 region: CASSQVLRSDTQYF. CDR3 in DNA: TGCGCCAGCAGCCAAGTCCTGAGGTCAGATACGCAGTATTTT.